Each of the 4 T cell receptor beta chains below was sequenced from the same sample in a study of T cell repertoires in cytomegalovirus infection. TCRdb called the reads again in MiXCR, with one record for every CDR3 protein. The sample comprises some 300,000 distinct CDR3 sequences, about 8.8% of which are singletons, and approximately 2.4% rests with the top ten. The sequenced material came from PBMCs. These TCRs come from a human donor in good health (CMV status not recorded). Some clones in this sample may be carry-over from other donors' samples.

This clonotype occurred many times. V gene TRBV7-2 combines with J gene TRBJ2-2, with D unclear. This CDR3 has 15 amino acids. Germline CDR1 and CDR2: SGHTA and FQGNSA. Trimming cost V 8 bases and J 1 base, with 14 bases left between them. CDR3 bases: TGTGCCAGCTGCCGGTGGGCCGTGAACACCGGGGAGCTGTTTTTT. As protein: CASCRWAVNTGELFF.

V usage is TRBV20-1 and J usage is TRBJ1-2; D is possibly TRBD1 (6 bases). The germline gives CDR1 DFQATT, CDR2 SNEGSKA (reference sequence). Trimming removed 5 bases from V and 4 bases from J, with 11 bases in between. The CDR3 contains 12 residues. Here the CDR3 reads CSAYREIYGYTF. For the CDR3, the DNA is TGCAGTGCTTACAGGGAGATCTATGGCTACACCTTC.

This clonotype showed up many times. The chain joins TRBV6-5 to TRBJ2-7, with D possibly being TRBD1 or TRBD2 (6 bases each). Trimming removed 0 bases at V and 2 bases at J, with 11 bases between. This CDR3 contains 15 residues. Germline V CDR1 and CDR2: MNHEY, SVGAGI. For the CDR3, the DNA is TGTGCCAGCAGTTACTCGAGGGGGGCGCCCTACGAGCAGTACTTC. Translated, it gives CASSYSRGAPYEQYF.

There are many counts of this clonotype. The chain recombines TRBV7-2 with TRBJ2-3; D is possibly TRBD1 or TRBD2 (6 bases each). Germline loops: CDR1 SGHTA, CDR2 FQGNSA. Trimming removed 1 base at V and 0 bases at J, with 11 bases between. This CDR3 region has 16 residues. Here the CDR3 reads CASSLVTGASTDTQYF. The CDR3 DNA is TGTGCCAGCAGCTTAGTAACGGGGGCCAGCACAGATACGCAGTATTTT.